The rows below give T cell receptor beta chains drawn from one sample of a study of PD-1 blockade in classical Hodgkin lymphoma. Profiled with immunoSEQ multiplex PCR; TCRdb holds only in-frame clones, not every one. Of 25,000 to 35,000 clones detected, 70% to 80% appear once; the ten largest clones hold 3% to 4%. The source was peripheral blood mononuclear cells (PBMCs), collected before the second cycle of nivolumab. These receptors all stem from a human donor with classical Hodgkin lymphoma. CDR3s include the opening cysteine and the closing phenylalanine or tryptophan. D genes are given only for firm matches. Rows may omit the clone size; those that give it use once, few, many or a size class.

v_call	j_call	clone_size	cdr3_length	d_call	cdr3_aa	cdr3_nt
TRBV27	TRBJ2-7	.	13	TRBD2	CASSAGVLYEQYF	TGTGCCAGCAGTGCGGGGGTACTCTACGAGCAGTACTTC
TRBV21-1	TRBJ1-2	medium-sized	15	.	CASSIGGRAGYGYTF	TGTGCCAGCAGCATCGGGGGCAGGGCGGGCTATGGCTACACCTTC
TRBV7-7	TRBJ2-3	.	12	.	CASSDSGDTQYF	TGTGCTAGCAGCGATTCAGGAGATACGCAGTATTTT
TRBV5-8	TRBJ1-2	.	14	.	CASSLGYLPLGYTF	TGTGCCAGCAGCTTGGGATACCTGCCCCTAGGCTACACCTTC
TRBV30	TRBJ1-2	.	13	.	CAWSQVRGYGYTF	TGTGCCTGGAGTCAGGTCAGGGGCTATGGCTACACCTTC
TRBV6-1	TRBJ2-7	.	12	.	CASSGGSYEQYF	TGTGCCAGCAGCGGGGGATCCTACGAGCAGTACTTC
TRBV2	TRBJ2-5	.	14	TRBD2	CASSWRGGRETQYF	TGTGCCAGCAGCTGGCGGGGGGGTCGAGAGACCCAGTACTTC
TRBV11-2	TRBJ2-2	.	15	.	CASSSPYGRTGELFF	TGTGCCAGCAGCTCCCCGTACGGGAGAACCGGGGAGCTGTTTTTT
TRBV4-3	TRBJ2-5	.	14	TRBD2	CASSQDGGEETQYF	TGCGCCAGCAGCCAGGATGGGGGGGAAGAGACCCAGTACTTC
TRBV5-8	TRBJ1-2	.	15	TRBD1	CASSPGTVWGYGYTF	TGTGCCAGCAGCCCGGGGACAGTCTGGGGGTATGGCTACACCTTC
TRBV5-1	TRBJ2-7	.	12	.	CASTGPSYEQYF	TGCGCCAGCACCGGGCCCTCCTACGAGCAGTACTTC
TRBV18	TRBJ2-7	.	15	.	CASSPRDREAYEQYF	TGTGCCAGCTCACCCCGGGACCGCGAGGCCTACGAGCAGTACTTC
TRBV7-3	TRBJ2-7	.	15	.	CASSLGWGSSYEQYF	TGTGCCAGCAGCCTGGGCTGGGGTAGCTCCTACGAGCAGTACTTC
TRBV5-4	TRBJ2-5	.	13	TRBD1	CASSPGGAETQYF	TGTGCCAGCAGCCCAGGGGGAGCGGAGACCCAGTACTTC
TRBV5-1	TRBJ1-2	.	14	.	CASSLGSGRYGYTF	TGCGCCAGCAGCTTGGGGTCAGGGCGCTATGGCTACACCTTC